Sequencing of this TCR beta chain was carried out in a study of cytomegalovirus exposure and HLA in healthy donors. General study findings and limits: Judged likely to be a sequencing artifact was a cluster of highly shared sequence variants. Reportedly, a later analysis found an Asian-associated ancestry cluster had fewer N-insertions than the roughly 700-donor mean. Per a prior analysis, the majority of TCR beta V segments were productive roughly 90% or roughly 30% of the time. The study recorded 164 TCR beta chains that were cytomegalovirus-associated.

Use of 60 Vbeta and 13 Jbeta primers characterized the PCR. The assay was immunoSEQ multiplex PCR, and TCRdb's table has in-frame clones only and misses some. The sample shows 150,000 to 200,000 clones, around 81% of them seen only once. Notes on this clone: Antigen: not known.

The specimen sequenced was PBMCs. The receptor comes from a middle-aged man in good health and CMV-seronegative.

CDR3 coding DNA: TGCGCCAGCAGCTTGGTCCCGGGAGGGGGCGAGCAGTACTTC. Translated: CASSLVPGGGEQYF. This rearrangement joins TRBV5-1 to TRBJ2-7; TRBD2 matches at 8 bases. The V gene's germline CDR1 is SGHRS and CDR2 YFSETQ. V shed 0 bases, J shed 6 bases, and the junction held 5 bases outside the gene matches. The CDR3 consists of 14 residues. The entire variable domain, with the rest obtained from reference TRBV5-1 and TRBJ2-7, is as follows: KAGVTQTPRYLIKTRGQQVTLSCSPISGHRSVSWYQQTPGQGLQFLFEYFSETQRNKGNFPGRFSGRQFSNSRSEMNVSTLELGDSALYLCASSLVPGGGEQYFGPGTRLTVT.